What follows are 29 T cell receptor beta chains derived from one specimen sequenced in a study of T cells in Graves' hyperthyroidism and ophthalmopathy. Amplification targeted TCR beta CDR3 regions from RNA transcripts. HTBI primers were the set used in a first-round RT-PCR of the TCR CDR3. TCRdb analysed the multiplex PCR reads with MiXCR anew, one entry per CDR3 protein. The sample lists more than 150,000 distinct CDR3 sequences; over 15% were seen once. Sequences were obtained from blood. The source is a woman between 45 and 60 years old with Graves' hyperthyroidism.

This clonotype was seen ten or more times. The CDR3: CASSPSATVGYEQYF. CDR3 bases: TGTGCCAGCAGCCCCTCGGCGACGGTGGGGTACGAGCAGTACTTC. The chain uses TRBV9 and TRBJ2-7; D unclear. CDR1 and CDR2 (germline): SGDLS, YYNGEE. With 4 bases removed from V and 4 bases from J, the gap between germline ends came to 18 bases. CDR3 length: 15 residues.

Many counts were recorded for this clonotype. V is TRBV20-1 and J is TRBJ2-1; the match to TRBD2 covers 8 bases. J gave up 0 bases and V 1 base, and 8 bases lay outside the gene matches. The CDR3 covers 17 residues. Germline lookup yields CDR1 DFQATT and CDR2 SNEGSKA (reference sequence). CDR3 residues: CSARGLAGLSSYNEQFF. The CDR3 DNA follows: TGCAGTGCTAGAGGTTTAGCGGGGCTTAGCTCCTACAATGAGCAGTTCTTC.

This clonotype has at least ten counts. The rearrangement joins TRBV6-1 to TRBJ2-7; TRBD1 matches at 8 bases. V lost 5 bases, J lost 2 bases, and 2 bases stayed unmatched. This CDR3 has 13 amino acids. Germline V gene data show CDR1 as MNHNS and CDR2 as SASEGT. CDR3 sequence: CASSRTGTYEQYF. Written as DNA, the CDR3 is TGTGCCAGCAGTCGGACAGGGACCTACGAGCAGTACTTC.

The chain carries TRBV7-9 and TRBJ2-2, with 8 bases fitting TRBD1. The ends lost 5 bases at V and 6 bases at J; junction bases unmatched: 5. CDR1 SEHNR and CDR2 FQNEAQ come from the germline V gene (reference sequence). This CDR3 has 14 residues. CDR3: CASSAWTGSGELFF. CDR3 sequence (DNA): TGTGCCAGCAGCGCCTGGACAGGGTCCGGGGAGCTGTTTTTT.

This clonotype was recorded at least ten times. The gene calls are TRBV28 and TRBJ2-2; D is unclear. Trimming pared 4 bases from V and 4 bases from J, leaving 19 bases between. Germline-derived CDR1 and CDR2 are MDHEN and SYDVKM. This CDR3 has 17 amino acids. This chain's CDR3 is CASSSPLPYVGTGELFF. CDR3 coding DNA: TGTGCCAGCAGTTCTCCTCTACCCTATGTCGGCACCGGGGAGCTGTTTTTT.

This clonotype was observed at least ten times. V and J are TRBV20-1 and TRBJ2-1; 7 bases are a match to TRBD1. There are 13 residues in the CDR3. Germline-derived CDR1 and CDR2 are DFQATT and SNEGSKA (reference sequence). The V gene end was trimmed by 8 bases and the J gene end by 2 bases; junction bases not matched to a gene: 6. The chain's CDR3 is CSHTGATYNEQFF. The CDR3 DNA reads TGCAGTCACACAGGGGCGACCTACAATGAGCAGTTCTTC.

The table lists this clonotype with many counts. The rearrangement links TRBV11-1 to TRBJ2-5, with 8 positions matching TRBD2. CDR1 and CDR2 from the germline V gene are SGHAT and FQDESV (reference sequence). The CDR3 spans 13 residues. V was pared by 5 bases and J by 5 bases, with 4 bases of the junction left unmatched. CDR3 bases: TGTGCCAGCAGCCTTCGGGAGGGGGAGACCCAGTACTTC. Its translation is CASSLREGETQYF.

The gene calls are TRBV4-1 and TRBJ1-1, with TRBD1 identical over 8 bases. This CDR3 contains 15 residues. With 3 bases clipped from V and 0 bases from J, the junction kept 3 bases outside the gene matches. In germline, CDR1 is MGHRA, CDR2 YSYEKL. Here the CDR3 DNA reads TGCGCCAGCAGCCAGACAGGGGCCCTGAACACTGAAGCTTTCTTT. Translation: CASSQTGALNTEAFF.

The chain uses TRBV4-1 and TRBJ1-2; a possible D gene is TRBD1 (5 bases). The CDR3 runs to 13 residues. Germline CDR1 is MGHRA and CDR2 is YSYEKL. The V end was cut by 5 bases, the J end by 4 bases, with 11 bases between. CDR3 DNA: TGCGCCAGCAGCACCGCGGGGCTCTATGGCTACACCTTC. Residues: CASSTAGLYGYTF.

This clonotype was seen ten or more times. CDR3 sequence: CASSLLGGPNYEQYF. CDR3 in DNA: TGTGCCAGCAGTTTATTGGGCGGCCCAAACTACGAGCAGTACTTC. The chain combines TRBV12-3 or TRBV12-4 with TRBJ2-7; the D is unclear. The germline V and J ends were trimmed by 2 bases and 3 bases, with 14 bases remaining between them. The CDR3 is made up of 15 amino acids.

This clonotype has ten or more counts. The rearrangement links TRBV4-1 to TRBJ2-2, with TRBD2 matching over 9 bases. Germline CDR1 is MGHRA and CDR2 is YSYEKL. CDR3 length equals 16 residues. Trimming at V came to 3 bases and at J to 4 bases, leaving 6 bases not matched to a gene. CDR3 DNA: TGCGCCAGCAGCCATACGAGCGGGGGGTTCACCGGGGAGCTGTTTTTT. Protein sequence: CASSHTSGGFTGELFF.

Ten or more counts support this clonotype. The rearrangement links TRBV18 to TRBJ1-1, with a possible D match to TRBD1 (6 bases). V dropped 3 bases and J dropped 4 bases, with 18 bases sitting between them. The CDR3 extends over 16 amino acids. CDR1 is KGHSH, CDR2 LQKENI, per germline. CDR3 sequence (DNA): TGTGCCAGCTCACCGGGTGGCTTACAGGGTCCCACTGAAGCTTTCTTT. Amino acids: CASSPGGLQGPTEAFF.

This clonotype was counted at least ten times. The CDR3 is CASSLGQGFEAFF. CDR3 DNA: TGTGCCAGCAGCTTAGGACAGGGGTTTGAAGCTTTCTTT. V is TRBV7-2 and J is TRBJ1-1; 8 bases are shared with TRBD1. V shed 1 base, J shed 7 bases, and the junction held 2 bases outside the gene matches. Germline V lookup: CDR1 SGHTA, CDR2 FQGNSA. This CDR3 has 13 residues.

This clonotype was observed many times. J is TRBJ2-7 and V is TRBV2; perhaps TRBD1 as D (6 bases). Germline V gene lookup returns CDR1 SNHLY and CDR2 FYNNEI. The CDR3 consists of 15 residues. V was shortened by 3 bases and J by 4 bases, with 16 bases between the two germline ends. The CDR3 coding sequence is TGTGCCAGCAGTGACACCGGGACACGCTATTACGAGCAGTACTTC. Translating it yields CASSDTGTRYYEQYF. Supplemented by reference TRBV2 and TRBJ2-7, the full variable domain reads EPEVTQTPSHQVTQMGQEVILRCVPISNHLYFYWYRQILGQKVEFLVSFYNNEISEKSEIFDDQFSVERPDGSNFTLKIRSTKLEDSAMYFCASSDTGTRYYEQYFGPGTRLTVT.

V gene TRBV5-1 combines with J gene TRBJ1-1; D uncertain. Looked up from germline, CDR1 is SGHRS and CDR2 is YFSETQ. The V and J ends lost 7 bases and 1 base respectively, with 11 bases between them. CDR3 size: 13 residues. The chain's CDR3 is CASRGEGNTEAFF. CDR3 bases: TGCGCCAGCCGCGGGGAGGGGAACACTGAAGCTTTCTTT.

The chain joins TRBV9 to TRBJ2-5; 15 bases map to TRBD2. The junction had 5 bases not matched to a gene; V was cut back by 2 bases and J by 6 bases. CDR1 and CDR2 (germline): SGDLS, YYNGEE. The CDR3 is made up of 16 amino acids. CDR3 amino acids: CASSVGLAGGPKTQYF. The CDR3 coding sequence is TGTGCCAGCAGCGTTGGACTAGCGGGGGGGCCGAAGACCCAGTACTTC.

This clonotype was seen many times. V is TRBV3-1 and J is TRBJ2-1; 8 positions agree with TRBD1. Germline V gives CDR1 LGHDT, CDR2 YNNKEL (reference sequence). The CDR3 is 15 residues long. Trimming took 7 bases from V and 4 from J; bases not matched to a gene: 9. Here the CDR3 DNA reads TGTGCCAGCACCTCACTACAGGGGGGATACAATGAGCAGTTCTTC. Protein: CASTSLQGGYNEQFF.

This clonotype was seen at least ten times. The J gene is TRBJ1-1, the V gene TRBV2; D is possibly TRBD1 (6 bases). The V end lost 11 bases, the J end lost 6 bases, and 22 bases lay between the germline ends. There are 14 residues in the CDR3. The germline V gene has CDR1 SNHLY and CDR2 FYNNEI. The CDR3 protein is CAAQGWGGEAEAFF. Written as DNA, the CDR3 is TGTGCCGCCCAGGGGTGGGGGGGCGAAGCTGAAGCTTTCTTT.

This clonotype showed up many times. The DNA of the CDR3 is TGCAGCGTTGAAGAGACAGCACGAAGCTCCTACGAGCAGTACTTC. Protein sequence: CSVEETARSSYEQYF. The rearrangement uses TRBV29-1 and TRBJ2-7; a weak D match, TRBD1 (5 bases). The CDR3 length is 15 residues. V was trimmed by 0 bases and J by 0 bases, leaving 12 bases between them. CDR1 is SQVTM, CDR2 ANQGSEA, per germline.

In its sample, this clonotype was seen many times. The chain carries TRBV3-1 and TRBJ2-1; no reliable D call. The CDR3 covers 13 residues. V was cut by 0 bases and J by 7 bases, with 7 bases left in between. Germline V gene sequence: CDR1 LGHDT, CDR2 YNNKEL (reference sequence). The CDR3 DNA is TGTGCCAGCAGCCAAGATCAGAGAAATGAGCAGTTCTTC. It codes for CASSQDQRNEQFF.

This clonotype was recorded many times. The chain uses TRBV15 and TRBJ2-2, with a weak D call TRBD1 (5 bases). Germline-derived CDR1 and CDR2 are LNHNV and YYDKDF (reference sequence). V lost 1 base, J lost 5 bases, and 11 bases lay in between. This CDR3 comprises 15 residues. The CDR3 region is CATSRATGFTGELFF. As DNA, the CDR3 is TGTGCCACCAGCAGAGCTACAGGTTTTACCGGGGAGCTGTTTTTT.

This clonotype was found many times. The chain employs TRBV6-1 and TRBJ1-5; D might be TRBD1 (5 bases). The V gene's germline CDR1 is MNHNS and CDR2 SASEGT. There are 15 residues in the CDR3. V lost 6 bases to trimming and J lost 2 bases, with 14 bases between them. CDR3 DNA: TGTGCCAGCAGCCCAACAGGCGCCCGCAATCAGCCCCAGCATTTT. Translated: CASSPTGARNQPQHF.

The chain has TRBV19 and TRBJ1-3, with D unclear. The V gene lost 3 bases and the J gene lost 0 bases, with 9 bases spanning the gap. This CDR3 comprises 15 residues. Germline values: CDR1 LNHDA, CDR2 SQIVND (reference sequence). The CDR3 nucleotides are TGTGCCAGTAGTATGGGTTTCCTCTCTGGAAACACCATATATTTT. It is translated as CASSMGFLSGNTIYF. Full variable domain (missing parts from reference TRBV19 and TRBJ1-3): DGGITQSPKYLFRKEGQNVTLSCEQNLNHDAMYWYRQDPGQGLRLIYYSQIVNDFQKGDIAEGYSVSREKKESFPLTVTSAQKNPTAFYLCASSMGFLSGNTIYFGEGSWLTVV.

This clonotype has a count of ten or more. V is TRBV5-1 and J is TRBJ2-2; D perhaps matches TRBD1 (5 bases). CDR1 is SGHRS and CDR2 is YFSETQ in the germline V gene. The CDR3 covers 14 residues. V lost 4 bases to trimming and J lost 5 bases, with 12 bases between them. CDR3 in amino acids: CASSPTPGTGELFF. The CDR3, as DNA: TGCGCCAGCAGCCCTACCCCAGGGACCGGGGAGCTGTTTTTT.

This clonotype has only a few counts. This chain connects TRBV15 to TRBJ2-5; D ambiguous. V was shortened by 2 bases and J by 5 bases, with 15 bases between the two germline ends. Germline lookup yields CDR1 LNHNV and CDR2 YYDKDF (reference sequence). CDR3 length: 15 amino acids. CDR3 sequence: CATSRTRRMPETQYF. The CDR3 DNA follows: TGTGCCACCAGCAGAACCCGAAGGATGCCGGAGACCCAGTACTTC.

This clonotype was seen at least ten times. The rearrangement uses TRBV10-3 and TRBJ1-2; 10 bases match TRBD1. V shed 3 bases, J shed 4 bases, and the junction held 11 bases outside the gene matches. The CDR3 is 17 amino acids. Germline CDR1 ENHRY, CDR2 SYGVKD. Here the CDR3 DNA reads TGTGCCATCAGTGATAGGACAGGGGGACCTGGGAGCTATGGCTACACCTTC. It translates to CAISDRTGGPGSYGYTF.

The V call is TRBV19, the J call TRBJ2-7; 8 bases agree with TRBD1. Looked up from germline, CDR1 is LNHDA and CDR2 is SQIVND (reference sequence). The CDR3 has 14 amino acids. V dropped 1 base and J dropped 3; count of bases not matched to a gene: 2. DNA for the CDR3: TGTGCCAGTAGTATAGCGGGACAGGACTACGAGCAGTACTTC. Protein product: CASSIAGQDYEQYF. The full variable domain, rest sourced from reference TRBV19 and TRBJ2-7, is DGGITQSPKYLFRKEGQNVTLSCEQNLNHDAMYWYRQDPGQGLRLIYYSQIVNDFQKGDIAEGYSVSREKKESFPLTVTSAQKNPTAFYLCASSIAGQDYEQYFGPGTRLTVT.

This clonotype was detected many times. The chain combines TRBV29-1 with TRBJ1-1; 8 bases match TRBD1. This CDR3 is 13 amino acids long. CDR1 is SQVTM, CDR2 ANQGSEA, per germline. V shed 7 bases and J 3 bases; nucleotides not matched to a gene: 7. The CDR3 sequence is CSAGPQGDTEAFF. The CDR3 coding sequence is TGCAGCGCTGGTCCACAGGGGGACACTGAAGCTTTCTTT.

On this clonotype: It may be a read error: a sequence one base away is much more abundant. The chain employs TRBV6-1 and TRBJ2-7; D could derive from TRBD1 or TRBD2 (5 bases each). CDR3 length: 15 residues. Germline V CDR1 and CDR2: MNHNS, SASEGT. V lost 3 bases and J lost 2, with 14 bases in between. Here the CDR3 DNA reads TGTGCCAGCAGTGATGGGAGACAGAGGGCCTACGAGCAGTACTTC. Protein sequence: CASSDGRQRAYEQYF.